Listed below are T cell receptor beta chains from one sample, sequenced in a study of response to subunit inactivated influenza vaccine. TCRdb reanalysed the RT-PCR reads using MiXCR and keeps one entry per CDR3 protein. Of some 160,000 distinct CDR3 sequences listed, approximately 11% are singletons. This material consisted of non-naive T cells sorted from PBMCs, taken more than 35 days after vaccination. The receptors come from a man in his fifties who received an inactivated influenza vaccine. The CDR3 runs from the conserved cysteine through the conserved F or W. Each record gives: clone size, V gene, CDR3 protein. Clone size is given for some rows only: seen once, a few or many times, or a class if the clone is expanded.

clone_size: few
v_call: TRBV7-8
cdr3_aa: CASSLETYNTGELFF

clone_size: many
v_call: TRBV29-1
cdr3_aa: CSVRRDSTNTEAFF

clone_size: few
v_call: TRBV6-4
cdr3_aa: CASSDSNGGGPVDTQYF

clone_size: NA
v_call: TRBV20-1
cdr3_aa: CSARDRGTNSPLHF

clone_size: many
v_call: TRBV20-1
cdr3_aa: CSASVRGNEQFF

clone_size: once
v_call: TRBV19
cdr3_aa: CASSRTGVDTGELFF

clone_size: NA
v_call: TRBV27
cdr3_aa: CASRPTATKNQPQHF

clone_size: NA
v_call: TRBV20-1
cdr3_aa: CSAYRDRGRFYGYTF

clone_size: many
v_call: TRBV2
cdr3_aa: CASTSFLEQYF

clone_size: many
v_call: TRBV12-3/TRBV12-4
cdr3_aa: CASSLAQGGSNQPQHF

clone_size: few
v_call: TRBV18
cdr3_aa: CASSSRDRGGQPQHF

clone_size: many
v_call: TRBV4-2
cdr3_aa: CASSTRQGEREKLFF

clone_size: few
v_call: TRBV20-1
cdr3_aa: CSARVLGVAGTNEQFF

clone_size: NA
v_call: TRBV2
cdr3_aa: CASRVTGDYNSPLHF

clone_size: few
v_call: TRBV5-5
cdr3_aa: CASSGGQGRAGNTEAFF

clone_size: NA
v_call: TRBV7-8
cdr3_aa: CASSPGTQGSYEQYF

clone_size: NA
v_call: TRBV11-2
cdr3_aa: CASSWGLEGEQYF

clone_size: few
v_call: TRBV20-1
cdr3_aa: CSAVAGTVQYEQYF

clone_size: NA
v_call: TRBV7-6
cdr3_aa: CASSRRASSRETQYF

clone_size: NA
v_call: TRBV30
cdr3_aa: CAWSVRTSGRGSPVNEQFF

clone_size: few
v_call: TRBV28
cdr3_aa: CASKQGEKLFF

clone_size: NA
v_call: TRBV3-1
cdr3_aa: CATCQDGTGNEKLFF

clone_size: many
v_call: TRBV7-2
cdr3_aa: CASSPGSYNEQFF

clone_size: few
v_call: TRBV11-1
cdr3_aa: CASSPPSGRAYNEQFF

clone_size: few
v_call: TRBV20-1
cdr3_aa: CSARANRGGLDSPLHF

clone_size: NA
v_call: TRBV7-6
cdr3_aa: CASSLEGGGEQYF

clone_size: NA
v_call: TRBV2
cdr3_aa: CASGQGYTEAFF

clone_size: many
v_call: TRBV28
cdr3_aa: CASSEGGVGYGYTF

clone_size: many
v_call: TRBV28
cdr3_aa: CASSPLHQTGADTQYF